The clone carrying this T cell receptor beta chain was counted only a few times. The antigen is undetermined. This specimen comes from a study of OX40 agonist ivuxolimab in advanced cancers. The study, taken as a whole, reports: Normalized expansion of T-cell clones was also low for some nonresponders.

With 3 bases clipped from V and 2 bases from J, the junction kept 4 bases outside the gene matches. CDR3 length equals 16 residues. Germline CDR1 reads SGHTA; CDR2 reads FQGNSA. Data came from immunoSEQ multiplex PCR; TCRdb stores just in-frame clones and leaves some out. The table records tens of thousands of clones, 75% to 90% of them present only once. The J gene is TRBJ2-2, the V gene TRBV7-2; 9 bases match TRBD2. Sequenced here: CD4+ or CD8+ T cells sorted from blood, sampled in a trial of the OX40 agonist ivuxolimab. This clonotype was sampled from an adult with an advanced solid tumor such as melanoma, head and neck, liver or kidney cancer. The CDR3: CASSFSGGRNTGELFF. The CDR3 nucleotides are TGTGCCAGCAGCTTTAGCGGGGGAAGAAACACCGGGGAGCTGTTTTTT.